The 12 T cell receptor beta chains below come from one sample, sequenced in a study of patients and donors after allogeneic stem cell transplantation. TCRdb fed the RT-PCR reads into MiXCR, producing one record per CDR3 protein. Of about 110,000 distinct CDR3 sequences in the sample, 35% were seen once. Input material: blood, either unsorted or a sorted T cell fraction (not recorded which). All receptors derive from a human donor who was either an allogeneic HSCT recipient or a stem cell or donor lymphocyte infusion donor (not recorded which). It is not recorded whose cells these are; they may come from a transplant donor.

In its sample, this clonotype was seen many times. The chain recombines TRBV20-1 with TRBJ2-1; D unresolved. The CDR3 length is 10 residues. Germline CDR1 reads DFQATT; CDR2 reads SNEGSKA (reference sequence). As DNA, the CDR3 is TGCAGCGGATATTTCGACGGGCAGTTCTTC. Its translation: CSGYFDGQFF.

The V and J genes are TRBV15 and TRBJ2-1; D unclear. The CDR3 is 13 amino acids. V lost 5 bases and J lost 6, with 11 bases in between. The germline CDR1 and CDR2 sequences are LNHNV and YYDKDF (reference sequence). The CDR3 DNA sequence: TGTGCCACCAGCGATGTAGGTATCAATGAGCAGTTCTTC. The encoded protein is CATSDVGINEQFF.

This clonotype was recorded a few times. The V and J genes are TRBV6-5 and TRBJ1-2; no clear D. V was shortened by 6 bases and J by 4 bases, with 12 bases between the two germline ends. The V gene's germline CDR1 is MNHEY and CDR2 SVGAGI. CDR3 length equals 13 residues. In DNA, the CDR3 is TGTGCCAGCAGACTTGGGCGCGGCTATGGCTACACCTTC. This codes for CASRLGRGYGYTF.

This clonotype was seen a few times. The CDR3 sequence: CASSFARLTNEKLFF. In nucleotides, the CDR3 is TGTGCCAGCAGTTTCGCCCGGCTTACTAATGAAAAACTGTTTTTT. This rearrangement joins TRBV12-3 or TRBV12-4 to TRBJ1-4; D remains ambiguous. CDR3 length equals 15 residues. Trimming left V 3 bases short and J 2 bases short, with 10 bases between.

Only a few counts were recorded for this clonotype. The genes are TRBV7-2 and TRBJ2-1; either TRBD1 or TRBD2 may fit D (6 bases each). Germline CDR1 and CDR2: SGHTA and FQGNSA. Trimming removed 2 bases at V and 12 bases at J, with 11 bases between. The CDR3 runs to 12 residues. In DNA form, the CDR3 reads TGTGCCAGCAGCTTAAGGGGGACTTGGCAGTTCTTC. This translates into CASSLRGTWQFF.

The chain couples TRBV13 to TRBJ1-6; possibly TRBD1 for D (5 bases). V was pared by 5 bases and J by 7 bases, with 15 bases between. In germline, CDR1 is PRHDT, CDR2 FYEKMQ (reference sequence). This CDR3 contains 15 residues. This chain's CDR3 is CASSTLGTPNSPLHF. CDR3 sequence (DNA): TGTGCCAGCAGCACTCTCGGGACTCCGAATTCACCCCTCCACTTT.

V and J are TRBV7-9 and TRBJ2-3; D may be TRBD2 (5 bases). V lost 6 bases and J lost 8, with 15 bases in between. The CDR3 is made up of 13 amino acids. CDR1 is SEHNR, CDR2 FQNEAQ, per germline (reference sequence). In DNA, the CDR3 is TGTGCCAGCAGTCGATCCCGGGATACTACGCAGTATTTT. This gives the protein CASSRSRDTTQYF.

The chain couples TRBV10-3 to TRBJ2-5; TRBD1 agrees at 8 bases. The CDR3 is 16 amino acids. The ends lost 5 bases at V and 5 bases at J; junction bases unmatched: 13. Germline values: CDR1 ENHRY, CDR2 SYGVKD. Here the CDR3 DNA reads TGTGCCATCAGTCATGGGACAGGAGCCCCCGGGGAGACCCAGTACTTC. This sequence encodes CAISHGTGAPGETQYF.

The gene calls are TRBV12-3 or TRBV12-4 and TRBJ2-7; D uncertain. The CDR3 length is 16 residues. The V end lost 5 bases, the J end lost 1 base, and 18 bases lay between the germline ends. The CDR3 sequence is CASSISPWAPSYEQYF. In DNA form, the CDR3 reads TGTGCCAGCAGTATCAGCCCTTGGGCACCATCCTACGAGCAGTACTTC.

This chain's CDR3 is CASSEVQGKANYGYTF. As DNA, the CDR3 is TGTGCCAGCAGTGAAGTCCAGGGGAAAGCTAACTATGGCTACACCTTC. The genes are TRBV2 and TRBJ1-2; possibly TRBD1 for D (6 bases). Per germline, CDR1 SNHLY and CDR2 FYNNEI. Trimming shortened V by 1 base and J by 0 bases, and 12 bases separated the two germline ends. CDR3 length equals 16 residues.

This clonotype was seen just once. This chain uses TRBV7-2 with TRBJ2-5; D uncertain. The CDR3 has 13 amino acids. Germline lookup yields CDR1 SGHTA and CDR2 FQGNSA. V lost 0 bases and J 4 bases, leaving 6 bases between the germline ends. The CDR3 reads CASSLAGIETQYF. CDR3 bases: TGTGCCAGCAGCTTAGCCGGCATAGAGACCCAGTACTTC. Looking up the rest from reference TRBV7-2 and TRBJ2-5 gives the full variable domain: GAGVSQSPSNKVTEKGKDVELRCDPISGHTALYWYRQSLGQGLEFLIYFQGNSAPDKSGLPSDRFSAERTGGSVSTLTIQRTQQEDSAVYLCASSLAGIETQYFGPGTRLLVL.

The chain has TRBV27 and TRBJ2-5; the D is unclear. Germline CDR1 reads MNHEY; CDR2 reads SMNVEV (reference sequence). Trimming took 0 bases from V and 3 from J, leaving 8 bases between them. The CDR3 runs 14 residues. CDR3 amino acids: CASSLSGGKETQYF. CDR3 nucleotide sequence: TGTGCCAGCAGTTTATCGGGCGGCAAAGAGACCCAGTACTTC.